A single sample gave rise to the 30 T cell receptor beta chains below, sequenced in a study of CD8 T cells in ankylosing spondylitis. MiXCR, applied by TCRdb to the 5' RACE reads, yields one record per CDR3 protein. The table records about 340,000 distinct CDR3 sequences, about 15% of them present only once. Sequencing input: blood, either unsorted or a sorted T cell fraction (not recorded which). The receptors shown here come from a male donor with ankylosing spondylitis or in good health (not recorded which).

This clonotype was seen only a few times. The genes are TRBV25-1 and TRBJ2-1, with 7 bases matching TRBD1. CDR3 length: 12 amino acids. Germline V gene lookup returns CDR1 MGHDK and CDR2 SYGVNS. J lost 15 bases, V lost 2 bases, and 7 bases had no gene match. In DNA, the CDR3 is TGTGCCAGCAGTGAAAGGGGGCGCGAGTGGTTCTTC. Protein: CASSERGREWFF. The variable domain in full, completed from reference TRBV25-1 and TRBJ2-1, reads EADIYQTPRYLVIGTGKKITLECSQTMGHDKMYWYQQDPGMELHLIHYSYGVNSTEKGDLSSESTVSRIRTEHFPLTLESARPSHTSQYLCASSERGREWFFGPGTRLTVL.

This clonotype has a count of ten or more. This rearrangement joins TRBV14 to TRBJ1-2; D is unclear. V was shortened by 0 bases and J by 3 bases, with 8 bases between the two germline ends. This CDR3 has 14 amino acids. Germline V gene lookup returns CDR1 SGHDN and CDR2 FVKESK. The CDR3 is CASSQDVQDYGYTF. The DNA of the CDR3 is TGTGCCAGCAGCCAAGATGTTCAAGACTATGGCTACACCTTC.

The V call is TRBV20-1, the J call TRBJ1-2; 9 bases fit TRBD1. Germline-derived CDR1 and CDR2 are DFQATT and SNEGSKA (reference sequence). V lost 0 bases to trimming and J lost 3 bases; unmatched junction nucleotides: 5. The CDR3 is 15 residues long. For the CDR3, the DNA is TGCAGTGCTAGAGACTTGGACAGGGGTTACTATGGCTACACCTTC. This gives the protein CSARDLDRGYYGYTF.

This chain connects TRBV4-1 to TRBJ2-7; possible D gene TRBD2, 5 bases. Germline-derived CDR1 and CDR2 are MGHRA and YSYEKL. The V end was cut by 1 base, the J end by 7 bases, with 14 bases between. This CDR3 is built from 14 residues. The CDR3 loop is CASSQGSGWREQYF. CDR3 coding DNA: TGCGCCAGCAGCCAAGGTTCGGGATGGCGGGAGCAGTACTTC.

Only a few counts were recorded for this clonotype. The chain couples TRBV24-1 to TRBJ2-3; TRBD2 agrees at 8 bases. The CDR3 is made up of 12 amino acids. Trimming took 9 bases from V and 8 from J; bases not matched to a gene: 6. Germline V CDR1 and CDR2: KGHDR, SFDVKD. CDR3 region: CATGPAGGTQYF. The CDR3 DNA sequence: TGTGCCACCGGACCCGCGGGGGGTACGCAGTATTTT.

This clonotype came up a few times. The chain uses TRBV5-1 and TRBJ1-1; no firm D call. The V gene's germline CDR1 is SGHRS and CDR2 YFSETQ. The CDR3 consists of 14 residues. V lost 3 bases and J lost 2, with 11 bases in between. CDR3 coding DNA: TGCGCCAGCAGCTCCCATGGAGAAAACACTGAAGCTTTCTTT. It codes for CASSSHGENTEAFF.

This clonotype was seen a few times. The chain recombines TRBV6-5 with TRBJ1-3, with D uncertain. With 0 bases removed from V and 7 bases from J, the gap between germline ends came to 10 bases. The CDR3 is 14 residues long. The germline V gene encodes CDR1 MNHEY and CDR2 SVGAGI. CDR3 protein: CASSYSGRSNTIYF. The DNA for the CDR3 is TGTGCCAGCAGTTACTCTGGCAGGTCGAACACCATATATTTT.

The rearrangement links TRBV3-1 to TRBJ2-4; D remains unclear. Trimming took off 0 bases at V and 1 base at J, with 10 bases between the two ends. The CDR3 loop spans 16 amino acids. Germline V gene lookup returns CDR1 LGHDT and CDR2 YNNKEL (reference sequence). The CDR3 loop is CASSQDGVLAKNIQYF. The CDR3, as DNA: TGTGCCAGCAGCCAAGATGGAGTTCTGGCCAAAAACATTCAGTACTTC.

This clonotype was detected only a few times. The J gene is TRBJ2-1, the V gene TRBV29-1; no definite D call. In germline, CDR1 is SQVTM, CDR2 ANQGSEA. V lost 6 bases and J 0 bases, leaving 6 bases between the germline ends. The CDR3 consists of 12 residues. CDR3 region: CSVASSYNEQFF. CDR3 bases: TGCAGCGTGGCCAGCTCCTACAATGAGCAGTTCTTC.

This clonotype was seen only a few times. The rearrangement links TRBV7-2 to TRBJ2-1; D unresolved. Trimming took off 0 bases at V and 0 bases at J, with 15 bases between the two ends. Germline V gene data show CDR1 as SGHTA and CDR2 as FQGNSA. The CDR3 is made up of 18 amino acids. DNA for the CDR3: TGTGCCAGCAGCTTAGCCGCGATTATCGCGGCCTCCTACAATGAGCAGTTCTTC. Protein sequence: CASSLAAIIAASYNEQFF.

The CDR3 here is CASSSTGLASITDTQYF. In DNA form, the CDR3 reads TGTGCCAGCAGTTCCACCGGACTAGCAAGTATCACAGATACGCAGTATTTT. The chain carries TRBV12-3 or TRBV12-4 and TRBJ2-3; 8 nucleotides align to TRBD2. V shed 4 bases, J shed 2 bases, and the junction held 11 bases outside the gene matches. The CDR3 contains 17 residues.

CDR3 in amino acids: CASSSRDRGLLDIQYF. As DNA, the CDR3 is TGTGCCAGCAGCTCTCGGGACAGGGGCCTCTTGGACATTCAGTACTTC. The chain combines TRBV7-2 with TRBJ2-4; the match to TRBD1 covers 10 bases. J gave up 8 bases and V 4 bases, and 11 bases lay outside the gene matches. The CDR3 totals 16 residues. The V gene's germline CDR1 is SGHTA and CDR2 FQGNSA. The full variable domain, with the rest looked up from reference TRBV7-2 and TRBJ2-4, is GAGVSQSPSNKVTEKGKDVELRCDPISGHTALYWYRQSLGQGLEFLIYFQGNSAPDKSGLPSDRFSAERTGGSVSTLTIQRTQQEDSAVYLCASSSRDRGLLDIQYFGAGTRLSVL.

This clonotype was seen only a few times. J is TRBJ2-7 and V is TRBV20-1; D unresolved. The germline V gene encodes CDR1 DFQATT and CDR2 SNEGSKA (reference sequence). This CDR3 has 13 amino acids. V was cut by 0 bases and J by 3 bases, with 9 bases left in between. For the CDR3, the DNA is TGCAGTGCTAGAGATCCTACGTACTACGAGCAGTACTTC. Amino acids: CSARDPTYYEQYF.

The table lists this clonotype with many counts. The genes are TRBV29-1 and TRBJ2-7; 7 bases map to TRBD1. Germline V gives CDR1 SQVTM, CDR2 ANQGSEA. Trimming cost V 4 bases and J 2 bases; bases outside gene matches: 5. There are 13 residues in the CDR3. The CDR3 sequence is CSVVGDSAYEQYF. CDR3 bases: TGCAGCGTTGTAGGGGACAGCGCCTACGAGCAGTACTTC.

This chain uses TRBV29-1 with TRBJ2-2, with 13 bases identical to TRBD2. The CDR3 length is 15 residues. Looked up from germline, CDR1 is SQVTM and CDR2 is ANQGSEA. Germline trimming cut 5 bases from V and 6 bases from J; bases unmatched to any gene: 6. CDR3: CSVRPGLAGPGELFF. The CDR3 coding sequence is TGCAGCGTTCGCCCGGGACTAGCGGGACCCGGGGAGCTGTTTTTT.

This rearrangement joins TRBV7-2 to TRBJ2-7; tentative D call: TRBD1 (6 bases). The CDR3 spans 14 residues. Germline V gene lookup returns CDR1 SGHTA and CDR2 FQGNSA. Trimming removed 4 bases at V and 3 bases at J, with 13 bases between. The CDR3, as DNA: TGTGCCAGCAGCTCCGGGACAACTCGCTACGAGCAGTACTTC. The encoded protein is CASSSGTTRYEQYF.

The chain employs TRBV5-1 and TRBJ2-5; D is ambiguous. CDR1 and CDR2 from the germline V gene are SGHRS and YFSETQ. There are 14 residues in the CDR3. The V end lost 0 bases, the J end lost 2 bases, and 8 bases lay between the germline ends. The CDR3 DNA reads TGCGCCAGCAGCTTGGGGGTCAGGCAAGAGACCCAGTACTTC. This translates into CASSLGVRQETQYF.

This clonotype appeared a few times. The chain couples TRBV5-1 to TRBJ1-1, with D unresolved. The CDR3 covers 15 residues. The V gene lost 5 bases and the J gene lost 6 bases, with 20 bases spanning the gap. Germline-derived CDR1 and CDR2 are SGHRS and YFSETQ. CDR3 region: CASSSDGLGLSEAFF. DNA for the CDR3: TGCGCCAGCAGTTCGGACGGACTAGGCCTTTCTGAAGCTTTCTTT.

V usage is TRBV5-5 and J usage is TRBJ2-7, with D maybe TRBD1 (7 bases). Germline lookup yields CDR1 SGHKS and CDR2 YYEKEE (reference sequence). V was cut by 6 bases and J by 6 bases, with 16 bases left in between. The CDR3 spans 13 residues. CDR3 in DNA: TGTGCCAGCACGGACAGGTTGGGGGGCGAGCAGTACTTC. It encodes CASTDRLGGEQYF.

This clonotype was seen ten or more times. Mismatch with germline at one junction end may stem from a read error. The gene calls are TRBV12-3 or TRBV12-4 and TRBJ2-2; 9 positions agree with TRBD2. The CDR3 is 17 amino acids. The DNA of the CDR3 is TGTGCCAGCAGTCGTCTCCTAGCGGGGCAGAACACCGGGGAGCTTTTTTTT. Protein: CASSRLLAGQNTGELFF.

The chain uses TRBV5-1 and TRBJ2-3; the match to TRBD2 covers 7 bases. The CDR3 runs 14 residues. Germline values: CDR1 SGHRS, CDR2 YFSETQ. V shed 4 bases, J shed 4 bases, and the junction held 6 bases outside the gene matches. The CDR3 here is CASSRGSSPDTQYF. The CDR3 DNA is TGCGCCAGCAGCCGCGGGAGTAGCCCAGATACGCAGTATTTT.

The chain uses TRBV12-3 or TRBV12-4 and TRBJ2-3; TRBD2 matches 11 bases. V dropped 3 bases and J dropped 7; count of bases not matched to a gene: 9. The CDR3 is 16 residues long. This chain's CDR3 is CASSFSTSGRGNTQYF. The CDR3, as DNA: TGTGCCAGCAGTTTCTCCACTAGCGGGAGAGGAAATACGCAGTATTTT.

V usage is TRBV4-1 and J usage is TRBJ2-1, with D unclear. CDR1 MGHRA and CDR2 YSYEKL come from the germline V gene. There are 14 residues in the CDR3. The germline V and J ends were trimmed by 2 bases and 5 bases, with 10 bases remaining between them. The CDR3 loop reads CASSQLTENNEQFF. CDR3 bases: TGCGCCAGCAGCCAACTTACAGAGAACAATGAGCAGTTCTTC.

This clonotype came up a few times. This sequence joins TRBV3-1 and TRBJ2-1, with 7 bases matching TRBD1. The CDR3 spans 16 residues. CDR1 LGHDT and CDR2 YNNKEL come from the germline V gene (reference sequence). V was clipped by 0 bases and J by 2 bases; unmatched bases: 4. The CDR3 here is CASSQESQGAYNEQFF. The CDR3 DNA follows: TGTGCCAGCAGCCAAGAGTCCCAGGGGGCCTACAATGAGCAGTTCTTC.

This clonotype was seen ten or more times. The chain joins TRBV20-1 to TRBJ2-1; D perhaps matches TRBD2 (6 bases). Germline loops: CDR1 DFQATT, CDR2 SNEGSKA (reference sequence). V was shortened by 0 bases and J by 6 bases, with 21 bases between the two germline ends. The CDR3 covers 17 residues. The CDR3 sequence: CSARDLVRGSYFNEQFF. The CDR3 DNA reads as TGCAGTGCTAGAGATCTTGTTCGGGGGAGTTATTTCAATGAGCAGTTCTTC.

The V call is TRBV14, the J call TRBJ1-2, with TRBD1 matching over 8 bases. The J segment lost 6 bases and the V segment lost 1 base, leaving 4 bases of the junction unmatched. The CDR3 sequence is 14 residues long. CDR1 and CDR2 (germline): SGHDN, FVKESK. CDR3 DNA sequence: TGTGCCAGCAGCCAAGCGGTACAGGGGGATGGCTACACCTTC. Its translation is CASSQAVQGDGYTF.

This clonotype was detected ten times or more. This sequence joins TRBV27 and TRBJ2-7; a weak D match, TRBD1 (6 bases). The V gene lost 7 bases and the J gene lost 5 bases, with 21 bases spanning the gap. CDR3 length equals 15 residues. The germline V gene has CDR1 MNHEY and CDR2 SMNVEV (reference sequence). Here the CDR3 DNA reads TGTGCCAGCAAACCGATCAGGGGTGGAAGCCACGAGCAGTACTTC. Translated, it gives CASKPIRGGSHEQYF.

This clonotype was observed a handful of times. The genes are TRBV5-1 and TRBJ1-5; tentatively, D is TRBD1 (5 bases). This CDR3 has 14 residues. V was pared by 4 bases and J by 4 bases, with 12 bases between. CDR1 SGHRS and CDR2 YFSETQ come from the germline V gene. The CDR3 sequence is CASSRRGKNQPQHF. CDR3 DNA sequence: TGCGCCAGCAGCCGCCGGGGCAAGAATCAGCCCCAGCATTTT.

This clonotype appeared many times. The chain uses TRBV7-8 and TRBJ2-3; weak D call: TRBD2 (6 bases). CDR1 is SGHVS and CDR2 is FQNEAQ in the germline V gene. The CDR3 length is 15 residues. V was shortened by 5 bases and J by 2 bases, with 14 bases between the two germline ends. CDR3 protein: CASSETRRFTDTQYF. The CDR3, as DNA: TGTGCCAGCAGCGAGACTAGAAGGTTCACAGATACGCAGTATTTT.

The CDR3 DNA reads as TGTGCCACCCGAACAGGGAAAGATCAGCCCCAGCATTTT. Amino acid sequence: CATRTGKDQPQHF. The chain carries TRBV10-3 and TRBJ1-5; a possible D gene is TRBD1 (6 bases). The CDR3 has 13 residues. The V end was cut by 10 bases, the J end by 5 bases, with 15 bases between. Germline V CDR1 and CDR2: ENHRY, SYGVKD.